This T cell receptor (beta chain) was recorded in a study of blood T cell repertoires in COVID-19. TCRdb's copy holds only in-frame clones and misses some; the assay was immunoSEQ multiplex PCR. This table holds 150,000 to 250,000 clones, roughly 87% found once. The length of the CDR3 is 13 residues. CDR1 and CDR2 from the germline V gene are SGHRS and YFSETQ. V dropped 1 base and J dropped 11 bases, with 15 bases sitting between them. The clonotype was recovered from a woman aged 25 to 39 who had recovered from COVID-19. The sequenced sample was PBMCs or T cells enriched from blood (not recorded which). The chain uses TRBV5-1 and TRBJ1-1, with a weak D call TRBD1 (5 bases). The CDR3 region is CASSLLGARIAFF. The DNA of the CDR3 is TGCGCCAGCAGCTTGTTAGGGGCCCGGATCGCTTTCTTT. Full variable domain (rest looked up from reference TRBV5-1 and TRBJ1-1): KAGVTQTPRYLIKTRGQQVTLSCSPISGHRSVSWYQQTPGQGLQFLFEYFSETQRNKGNFPGRFSGRQFSNSRSEMNVSTLELGDSALYLCASSLLGARIAFFGQGTRLTVV.